The 14 T cell receptor beta chains in this list originate from one sample, sequenced in a study of CD8+ T cells in alopecia areata (dated by TCRdb to the late 2010s). The library was produced with the immunoSEQ multiplex PCR assay. RNA was extracted from all samples and reverse transcribed into cDNA as template for TCR sequencing. TCRdb carries this immuneACCESS record with in-frame sequences only. Its versions omit some clonotypes, under half of them owing to an unresolved V gene in the studies checked, with the rest unexplained. The sample yields 93,000 or so clones; 70% to 90% were counted once. Together, the top ten hold roughly 11% of the sample. According to the study, the label for this sample's treatment or condition signals: oral pan-JAK inhibitor, 5-10 mg twice daily. The specimen was CD8+ T cells sorted from blood, collected at roughly week 30, from a patient treated with tofacitinib. The receptors were sampled from a human donor with alopecia areata.

The rearrangement joins TRBV5-4 to TRBJ2-3; D unclear. Germline V gene data show CDR1 as SGHNT and CDR2 as YYREEE (reference sequence). V lost 2 bases and J lost 4, with 8 bases in between. This CDR3 is built from 13 residues. The CDR3 region is CASSFFLADTQYF. The CDR3 DNA reads TGTGCCAGCAGCTTTTTTCTAGCAGATACGCAGTATTTT. The whole variable domain, remainder taken from reference TRBV5-4 and TRBJ2-3, is ETGVTQSPTHLIKTRGQQVTLRCSSQSGHNTVSWYQQALGQGPQFIFQYYREEENGRGNFPPRFSGLQFPNYSSELNVNALELDDSALYLCASSFFLADTQYFGPGTRLTVL.

The V gene is TRBV5-4, the J gene TRBJ2-3; 11 positions match TRBD2. This CDR3 comprises 14 residues. V lost 6 bases and J lost 7; bases outside the gene matches: 7. Germline V gene sequence: CDR1 SGHNT, CDR2 YYREEE (reference sequence). The CDR3: CASISSGGENTQYF. For the CDR3, the DNA is TGTGCCAGCATAAGTAGCGGGGGGGAGAATACGCAGTATTTT. Supplemented by reference TRBV5-4 and TRBJ2-3, the full variable domain reads ETGVTQSPTHLIKTRGQQVTLRCSSQSGHNTVSWYQQALGQGPQFIFQYYREEENGRGNFPPRFSGLQFPNYSSELNVNALELDDSALYLCASISSGGENTQYFGPGTRLTVL.

The chain couples TRBV5-1 to TRBJ2-4, with no clear D. CDR3 size: 17 residues. CDR1 and CDR2 from the germline V gene are SGHRS and YFSETQ. The germline V and J ends were trimmed by 1 base and 0 bases, with 14 bases remaining between them. The CDR3 DNA sequence: TGCGCCAGCAGCTTGCGGATGGGGTTAGCAGCCAAAAACATTCAGTACTTC. The encoded protein is CASSLRMGLAAKNIQYF.

The chain carries TRBV29-1 and TRBJ1-5; 7 bases are a match to TRBD1. CDR3 length: 14 amino acids. Trimming cost V 5 bases and J 0 bases; bases outside gene matches: 4. Germline CDR1 reads SQVTM; CDR2 reads ANQGSEA. The CDR3 DNA reads as TGCAGCGTTAGAGGGGGCAATAGCAATCAGCCCCAGCATTTT. This gives the protein CSVRGGNSNQPQHF.

This clone occurred a few times. V gene TRBV9 combines with J gene TRBJ2-3; no definite D call. The CDR3 extends over 14 amino acids. CDR1 is SGDLS, CDR2 YYNGEE, per germline. V was shortened by 0 bases and J by 3 bases, with 8 bases between the two germline ends. This CDR3 reads CASSVDGVTDTQYF. CDR3 nucleotides: TGTGCCAGCAGCGTAGATGGCGTAACAGATACGCAGTATTTT.

The J gene is TRBJ2-7, the V gene TRBV5-1; 7 bases align to TRBD2. The CDR3 length is 13 residues. Germline V gene sequence: CDR1 SGHRS, CDR2 YFSETQ. The V segment lost 8 bases and the J segment 7 bases; nucleotides outside the gene matches: 12. The CDR3 region has the DNA TGCGCCAGTACCCGGGACTACCTCGGGGAGCAGTACTTC. Protein product: CASTRDYLGEQYF.

Concerning this clone itself: The same CDR3 is also encoded by other DNA sequences in this sample. V is TRBV29-1 and J is TRBJ2-7; 11 nucleotides line up with TRBD1. Germline CDR1 is SQVTM and CDR2 is ANQGSEA. V lost 5 bases and J lost 2; bases outside the gene matches: 11. The CDR3 loop spans 16 amino acids. CDR3 coding DNA: TGCAGCGTTAAGGGGACAGGGGGTCCAGACCCCTACGAGCAGTACTTC. Encoded protein: CSVKGTGGPDPYEQYF.

This clone was observed a few times. This chain uses TRBV11-1 with TRBJ2-5; TRBD2 aligns across 9 bases. This CDR3 comprises 15 residues. V lost 0 bases and J lost 5; bases outside the gene matches: 4. The germline CDR1 and CDR2 sequences are SGHAT and FQDESV (reference sequence). CDR3 sequence (DNA): TGTGCCAGCAGCTTAGCGTGGACTAGCGCTGAGACCCAGTACTTC. It encodes CASSLAWTSAETQYF.

This clone was observed a single time. This chain links TRBV6-6 with TRBJ1-1, with TRBD1 identical over 11 bases. Trimming removed 5 bases from V and 1 base from J; junction bases left unmatched: 6. CDR1 is MNHNY and CDR2 is SVGAGI in the germline V gene (reference sequence). The CDR3 covers 16 residues. The CDR3 nucleotides read TGTGCCAGCAGTACCTGGACAGGGGGCCAGAACACTGAAGCTTTCTTT. Residues: CASSTWTGGQNTEAFF.

In this sample, this clone turned up once. This chain connects TRBV7-3 to TRBJ2-7; 12 bases are a match to TRBD1. Germline trimming cut 5 bases from V and 4 bases from J; bases unmatched to any gene: 6. This CDR3 is built from 15 residues. The germline CDR1 and CDR2 sequences are SGHTA and FQGTGA. This CDR3 reads CASSVRDRGPYEQYF. The DNA of the CDR3 is TGTGCCAGCAGCGTCCGGGACAGGGGGCCGTACGAGCAGTACTTC.

The chain carries TRBV9 and TRBJ2-1; 8 nucleotides match TRBD2. Per germline, CDR1 SGDLS and CDR2 YYNGEE. V was clipped by 0 bases and J by 8 bases; unmatched bases: 4. This CDR3 has 14 residues. CDR3 loop: CASSVAGLVHEQFF. CDR3 DNA: TGTGCCAGCAGCGTAGCGGGACTAGTCCATGAGCAGTTCTTC.

The chain has TRBV6-1 and TRBJ2-1; 7 bases line up with TRBD2. The V segment lost 2 bases and the J segment 14 bases; nucleotides outside the gene matches: 9. Germline V gene data show CDR1 as MNHNS and CDR2 as SASEGT. The CDR3 is made up of 13 amino acids. The CDR3 sequence: CASSEWGGTREFF. The DNA of the CDR3 is TGTGCCAGCAGTGAATGGGGGGGTACCAGGGAGTTCTTC.

This chain connects TRBV11-2 to TRBJ2-1; a weak D match, TRBD2 (6 bases). Germline CDR1 and CDR2: SGHAT and FQNNGV. The germline V and J ends were trimmed by 7 bases and 9 bases, with 10 bases remaining between them. This CDR3 region has 11 residues. The CDR3 sequence: CASTMGGEQFF. The CDR3 bases are TGTGCCAGCACCATGGGGGGTGAGCAGTTCTTC.

The chain combines TRBV5-8 with TRBJ2-1, with TRBD1 identical over 10 bases. CDR3 length: 16 residues. Germline CDR1 is SGHTS and CDR2 is YDEGEE. Trimming took 1 base from V and 0 from J; bases not matched to a gene: 1. The CDR3 here is CASSLWTGGSYNEQFF. CDR3 DNA: TGTGCCAGCAGCTTGTGGACAGGGGGCTCCTACAATGAGCAGTTCTTC. The entire variable domain, with the rest obtained from reference TRBV5-8 and TRBJ2-1, is as follows: EAGVTQSPTHLIKTRGQQATLRCSPISGHTSVYWYQQALGLGLQFLLWYDEGEERNRGNFPPRFSGRQFPNYSSELNVNALELEDSALYLCASSLWTGGSYNEQFFGPGTRLTVL.